Below are 6 T cell receptor beta chains sequenced from a single sample in a study of T cell responses to AZD1222 COVID-19 vaccine. Some clones are missing from TCRdb's copy, which holds only in-frame ones; the method was immunoSEQ multiplex PCR. This table holds approximately 94,000 clones, approximately 87% found once. Sample: peripheral blood, taken on day 0 of AZD1222 vaccination. Every receptor here comes from an adult in good health.

The chain combines TRBV2 with TRBJ1-4, with 7 bases fitting TRBD1. The CDR3 runs to 14 residues. Per the germline V gene, CDR1 is SNHLY and CDR2 is FYNNEI. V dropped 4 bases and J dropped 5; count of bases not matched to a gene: 4. The CDR3 here is CASSVGQTNEKLFF. The CDR3 coding sequence is TGTGCCAGCAGTGTGGGACAGACGAATGAAAAACTGTTTTTT.

The rearrangement joins TRBV7-8 to TRBJ1-1, with D possibly being TRBD1 (5 bases). From germline, CDR1 is SGHVS and CDR2 FQNEAQ. This CDR3 is built from 15 residues. The germline V and J ends were trimmed by 1 base and 4 bases, with 13 bases remaining between them. The CDR3 DNA sequence: TGTGCCAGCAGCTTAGTGTCAGGGTTGGCCACTGAAGCTTTCTTT. Translating gives CASSLVSGLATEAFF.

This chain uses TRBV19 with TRBJ1-1, with D perhaps TRBD1 (6 bases). V dropped 10 bases and J dropped 0 bases, with 12 bases sitting between them. Germline V lookup: CDR1 LNHDA, CDR2 SQIVND (reference sequence). The CDR3 is 13 residues long. In DNA form, the CDR3 reads TGTGCCACCATCGGACAGCTGAACACTGAAGCTTTCTTT. Its protein product is CATIGQLNTEAFF. Filled out from reference TRBV19 and TRBJ1-1, the complete variable domain reads DGGITQSPKYLFRKEGQNVTLSCEQNLNHDAMYWYRQDPGQGLRLIYYSQIVNDFQKGDIAEGYSVSREKKESFPLTVTSAQKNPTAFYLCATIGQLNTEAFFGQGTRLTVV.

This chain joins TRBV19 and TRBJ1-2; 8 bases match TRBD1. This CDR3 has 13 residues. In germline, CDR1 is LNHDA, CDR2 SQIVND (reference sequence). V shed 10 bases, J shed 8 bases, and the junction held 12 bases outside the gene matches. CDR3 in DNA: TGTGCCACCCACGGCGCAGGGGGCCAGGGCTACACCTTC. Translating it yields CATHGAGGQGYTF.

This rearrangement joins TRBV7-8 to TRBJ2-7; 9 bases align to TRBD1. The CDR3 spans 15 residues. The V gene's germline CDR1 is SGHVS and CDR2 FQNEAQ. J lost 1 base, V lost 8 bases, and 9 bases had no gene match. The CDR3 loop is CASGRGQGSSYEQYF. Written as DNA, the CDR3 is TGTGCCAGCGGGCGAGGACAGGGGAGTTCCTACGAGCAGTACTTC.

V is TRBV7-2 and J is TRBJ1-5, with D perhaps TRBD1 (5 bases). The CDR3 totals 13 residues. Looked up from germline, CDR1 is SGHTA and CDR2 is FQGNSA. Trimming removed 2 bases from V and 5 bases from J, with 7 bases in between. CDR3 bases: TGTGCCAGCAGCTTACAGGGTGATCAGCCCCAGCATTTT. Protein sequence: CASSLQGDQPQHF.